The clone carrying this T cell receptor beta chain was seen only a few times. Its target is unknown. Quantitative 5'-RACE was performed with molecular barcodes, and it yielded the TCR beta libraries. TCRdb called the 5' RACE reads again in MiXCR, with one record for every CDR3 protein. Of about 250,000 distinct CDR3 sequences listed, roughly a quarter are singletons. This sample was included in a study of CD8 T cells in ankylosing spondylitis. Study outcomes and limitations: Past research had described some motif variants in reactive arthritis synovial fluid and blood. A TCR beta motif of roughly eight highly homologous variants seemed to mark ankylosing spondylitis blood. Disease-linked clones proved CD8+ and comparatively uncommon in peripheral blood.

The germline V gene has CDR1 DFQATT and CDR2 SNEGSKA (reference sequence). The CDR3 is made up of 13 amino acids. The V and J ends lost 0 bases and 2 bases respectively, with 8 bases between them. The sequence was obtained from a male donor with ankylosing spondylitis or in good health (not recorded which). The chain combines TRBV20-1 with TRBJ2-7; the D is unclear. Sequences were obtained from blood, either unsorted or a sorted T cell fraction (not recorded which). DNA for the CDR3: TGCAGTGCTAGAGATCAGGTCCCCTACGAGCAGTACTTC. Translating it yields CSARDQVPYEQYF.